The T cell receptor (beta chain) under discussion was sequenced for a study of long-term antiretroviral therapy in people with HIV. At the survey level, the v3.0 immunoSEQ assay was run. Some clones are missing from TCRdb's copy, which holds only in-frame ones; the method was immunoSEQ multiplex PCR. This table has about 50,000 clones, around 84% appearing once. The table lists this clone with a few counts. Its antigen is undetermined. Every donor contributed at least one pre-ART and at least two post-ART PBMC samples. In each sample, 1-10 million cryopreserved PBMC were present before DNA extraction. Findings and caveats of the study: Absence of data on ART adherence, viral resistance or therapy changes was noted.

Germline assignment: CDR1 MNHGY and CDR2 SAAAGT. CDR3 length equals 12 residues. After removal of 11 bases from V and 4 bases from J, the junction contained 6 bases not matched to a gene. The rearrangement uses TRBV6-8 and TRBJ1-1; 8 bases align to TRBD1. The specimen comprised unsorted PBMCs, sampled 0.8 years after starting antiretroviral therapy. The clonotype comes from a woman aged 18-29 years with HIV. The CDR3 sequence is CAGNRGSTEAFF. DNA of the CDR3: TGTGCCGGTAACAGGGGGTCCACTGAAGCTTTCTTT.